At least ten counts were recorded for the clone carrying this T cell receptor beta chain. Its specificity is not known. This record belongs to a study of early T cells in non-severe SARS-CoV-2 infection. On the study more broadly: Whole-blood bulk RNA, unsorted, was sequenced, and chains were unpaired.

Study-wide points: A preference for anti-spike CD8 responses marked VDJdb matching, which missed private and CD4 specificities.

Germline values: CDR1 LNHDA, CDR2 SQIVND (reference sequence). This CDR3 comprises 17 residues. J was trimmed by 0 bases and V by 5 bases; bases with no gene match: 5. Unique molecular identifiers tagged individual cDNA molecules. TCRdb re-derived calls from the 5' RACE reads in MiXCR, one entry per CDR3 protein. The sample shows roughly 28,000 distinct CDR3 sequences, around 4% of them seen only once. This chain uses TRBV19 with TRBJ1-4; 11 bases align to TRBD1. The clonotype was recovered from an adult who was a healthcare worker with PCR-confirmed SARS-CoV-2 infection or an uninfected control (not recorded which). Sequenced input: whole blood. The CDR3 DNA follows: TGTGCCAGTAGTCCTGGACAGGGGGCGGCAACTAATGAAAAACTGTTTTTT. Translated, it gives CASSPGQGAATNEKLFF.